The source of this TCR beta chain is a study of T cell repertoires in cytomegalovirus infection. MiXCR, run by TCRdb on the reads, gives a single entry per CDR3 protein. The sample contains tens of thousands of distinct CDR3 sequences, approximately 43% of which appear only once. This clonotype occurred a few times. Its cognate antigen is unknown. Trimming pared 8 bases from V and 2 bases from J, leaving 17 bases between. The CDR3 is made up of 15 amino acids. Study-wide results and caveats: HLA-C-restricted, CMV-specific TCR beta clonotypes were dominant ex vivo.

Sequences were derived from CD8+ T cells from cultured PBMCs, sampled from culture after CMV antigen stimulation. The chain joins TRBV12-3 or TRBV12-4 to TRBJ2-3, with a weak D call TRBD2 (6 bases). The receptor was derived from a human donor in good health (CMV status not recorded). Some clones in this sample may be carry-over from other donors' samples. The chain's CDR3 is CASLKRVGLTDTQYF. In DNA, the CDR3 is TGTGCCAGCCTGAAGCGGGTTGGACTCACAGATACGCAGTATTTT.